One sample yielded the 15 T cell receptor beta chains listed below, sequenced in a study of cytomegalovirus exposure and HLA in healthy donors. The PCR used 60 Vbeta and 13 Jbeta primers. Libraries were prepared by immunoSEQ multiplex PCR; TCRdb keeps only in-frame clonotypes and omits some of them. Here the sample spans some 200,000 clones, 79% being singletons. Sequenced input: PBMCs. These receptors all come from a woman aged 45 to 65 in good health and CMV-seronegative.

The chain recombines TRBV7-2 with TRBJ1-2, with a possible D match to TRBD1 (5 bases). CDR3 size: 13 residues. Germline CDR1 SGHTA, CDR2 FQGNSA. Trimming removed 11 bases at V and 4 bases at J, with 17 bases between. CDR3 DNA: TGTGCCCGGAGGGACGGTGGTTCCTATGGCTACACCTTC. It specifies CARRDGGSYGYTF. The complete variable domain, with remaining parts taken from reference TRBV7-2 and TRBJ1-2, reads GAGVSQSPSNKVTEKGKDVELRCDPISGHTALYWYRQSLGQGLEFLIYFQGNSAPDKSGLPSDRFSAERTGGSVSTLTIQRTQQEDSAVYLCARRDGGSYGYTFGSGTRLTVV.

The chain employs TRBV7-9 and TRBJ1-4; 11 bases align to TRBD1. CDR1 is SEHNR and CDR2 is FQNEAQ in the germline V gene (reference sequence). Trimming took 5 bases from V and 8 from J; bases not matched to a gene: 4. The CDR3 has 14 amino acids. CDR3 bases: TGTGCCAGCAGCCGGACAGGGGGCGGCGAAAAACTGTTTTTT. Protein sequence: CASSRTGGGEKLFF.

The rearrangement joins TRBV28 to TRBJ2-2; 9 positions match TRBD2. J lost 3 bases, V lost 5 bases, and 1 base had no gene match. The CDR3 is made up of 14 amino acids. Germline assignment: CDR1 MDHEN and CDR2 SYDVKM. CDR3 sequence (DNA): TGTGCCAGCAGTGTAGCGGGGGACACCGGGGAGCTGTTTTTT. As protein: CASSVAGDTGELFF. The whole variable domain, remainder taken from reference TRBV28 and TRBJ2-2, is DVKVTQSSRYLVKRTGEKVFLECVQDMDHENMFWYRQDPGLGLRLIYFSYDVKMKEKGDIPEGYSVSREKKERFSLILESASTNQTSMYLCASSVAGDTGELFFGEGSRLTVL.

The chain joins TRBV6-5 to TRBJ2-7, with D possibly matching TRBD1 (6 bases). The CDR3 runs to 13 residues. V was pared by 7 bases and J by 0 bases, with 10 bases between. Germline CDR1 is MNHEY and CDR2 is SVGAGI. The CDR3 DNA is TGTGCCAGCACCCAGGGGTTCTCCTACGAGCAGTACTTC. Amino acid sequence: CASTQGFSYEQYF.

This chain links TRBV28 with TRBJ1-5; no clear D. The V end lost 2 bases, the J end lost 1 base, and 9 bases lay between the germline ends. The CDR3 covers 15 residues. Germline CDR1 reads MDHEN; CDR2 reads SYDVKM. Here the CDR3 DNA reads TGTGCCAGCAGTTTAAGCGGTGGAAGCAATCAGCCCCAGCATTTT. Protein: CASSLSGGSNQPQHF. The entire variable domain, with the rest obtained from reference TRBV28 and TRBJ1-5, is as follows: DVKVTQSSRYLVKRTGEKVFLECVQDMDHENMFWYRQDPGLGLRLIYFSYDVKMKEKGDIPEGYSVSREKKERFSLILESASTNQTSMYLCASSLSGGSNQPQHFGDGTRLSIL.

The J gene is TRBJ1-1, the V gene TRBV7-9; tentatively, D is TRBD1 (5 bases). Trimming removed 5 bases from V and 5 bases from J, with 18 bases in between. The CDR3 has 15 amino acids. CDR1 is SEHNR and CDR2 is FQNEAQ in the germline V gene (reference sequence). CDR3 loop: CASSPIRVKVTEAFF. The CDR3 DNA sequence: TGTGCCAGCAGCCCGATCAGGGTAAAAGTTACTGAAGCTTTCTTT.

This clone was counted between two and nine times. V gene TRBV6-1 combines with J gene TRBJ1-6; 7 nucleotides agree with TRBD1. Germline V gives CDR1 MNHNS, CDR2 SASEGT. The CDR3 runs 14 residues. Germline trimming cut 6 bases from V and 5 bases from J; bases unmatched to any gene: 4. CDR3 DNA sequence: TGTGCCAGCAGGCGACAGGGTCATAATTCACCCCTCCACTTT. It codes for CASRRQGHNSPLHF.

This chain uses TRBV30 with TRBJ2-1; no firm D call. This CDR3 has 15 amino acids. Per the germline V gene, CDR1 is GTSNPN and CDR2 is SVGIG (reference sequence). Between the trimmed V and J ends, which lost 0 bases and 4 bases, there was a span of 13 bases. This chain's CDR3 is CAWSVRQANYNEQFF. The CDR3 DNA sequence: TGTGCCTGGAGTGTACGGCAGGCCAATTACAATGAGCAGTTCTTC.

This chain connects TRBV7-2 to TRBJ2-1, with 7 positions matching TRBD2. CDR1 is SGHTA and CDR2 is FQGNSA in the germline V gene. The CDR3 has 15 residues. Trimming removed 2 bases from V and 4 bases from J; junction bases left unmatched: 5. CDR3 nucleotides: TGTGCCAGCAGCTTAAGCAGCGGGGCTTACAATGAGCAGTTCTTC. As protein: CASSLSSGAYNEQFF.

The CDR3 coding sequence is TGTGCCAGCAGCGTAGCAGAAAACTATGGCTACACCTTC. Translation: CASSVAENYGYTF. The genes are TRBV9 and TRBJ1-2; D remains ambiguous. The CDR3 has 13 amino acids. The V gene's germline CDR1 is SGDLS and CDR2 YYNGEE. Trimming stripped 0 bases from V and 2 bases from J, with 5 bases between. Supplemented by reference TRBV9 and TRBJ1-2, the full variable domain reads DSGVTQTPKHLITATGQRVTLRCSPRSGDLSVYWYQQSLDQGLQFLIQYYNGEERAKGNILERFSAQQFPDLHSELNLSSLELGDSALYFCASSVAENYGYTFGSGTRLTVV.

The chain joins TRBV2 to TRBJ1-5; perhaps TRBD1 as D (6 bases). Deletions cut 2 bases from V and 2 bases from J, with 7 bases between. Germline loops: CDR1 SNHLY, CDR2 FYNNEI. The CDR3 has 14 residues. The CDR3 is CASSENRGNQPQHF. CDR3 DNA: TGTGCCAGCAGTGAAAACAGGGGCAATCAGCCCCAGCATTTT.

The rearrangement uses TRBV28 and TRBJ2-7; TRBD2 agrees at 11 bases. The CDR3 has 13 residues. Germline loops: CDR1 MDHEN, CDR2 SYDVKM. Trimming removed 8 bases from V and 7 bases from J; junction bases left unmatched: 7. CDR3 loop: CASGTSGFWEQYF. The CDR3 DNA follows: TGTGCCAGCGGGACTAGCGGTTTTTGGGAGCAGTACTTC.

J is TRBJ2-5 and V is TRBV28; 8 positions agree with TRBD1. After removal of 7 bases from V and 2 bases from J, the junction contained 3 bases not matched to a gene. Germline loops: CDR1 MDHEN, CDR2 SYDVKM. The CDR3 totals 13 residues. The CDR3 nucleotides are TGTGCCAGCATGGACAGGGTACAAGAGACCCAGTACTTC. Its protein is CASMDRVQETQYF. The full variable domain, rest sourced from reference TRBV28 and TRBJ2-5, is DVKVTQSSRYLVKRTGEKVFLECVQDMDHENMFWYRQDPGLGLRLIYFSYDVKMKEKGDIPEGYSVSREKKERFSLILESASTNQTSMYLCASMDRVQETQYFGPGTRLLVL.

The chain combines TRBV4-1 with TRBJ2-1, with D hard to call. Looked up from germline, CDR1 is MGHRA and CDR2 is YSYEKL. The V and J ends lost 0 bases and 9 bases respectively, with 18 bases between them. The CDR3 contains 16 residues. DNA of the CDR3: TGCGCCAGCAGCCAAGAAAGGATGACTCCCACCGGTGAGCAGTTCTTC. Its protein is CASSQERMTPTGEQFF.

Comments on this clone: A read error may account for a junction end that differs from germline. The DNA for the CDR3 is TGTTCCAGCAGCTTAGGGGACCGGGACAGGAGCTCTGGAAACACCATATATTTT. Amino acid sequence: CSSSLGDRDRSSGNTIYF. The J gene is TRBJ1-3, the V gene TRBV7-9; 8 bases map to TRBD1. The germline gives CDR1 SEHNR, CDR2 FQNEAQ (reference sequence). The CDR3 sequence is 18 residues long.